This record concerns one TCR beta chain sequence. The antigen remains undetermined. The sample belongs to a study of T cell responses to AZD1222 COVID-19 vaccine. About the research overall: Analyses pooled second doses at about 4 or about 12 weeks.

The protocol was immunoSEQ multiplex PCR, while the TCRdb copy is restricted to in-frame clones and leaves out a portion. This repertoire shows approximately 70,000 clones, 87% found once; its top ten account for approximately 25%. Germline lookup yields CDR1 LGHNA and CDR2 YSLEER. This CDR3 has 15 residues. V was cut by 1 base and J by 3 bases, with 10 bases left in between. General study findings and limits: Researchers report vaccine-associated CD4 TCRs spanning spike, with dominance at 160-218 and 743-854. Donors were largely white British and mainly female; clonal diversity was possibly underestimated.

Here the sequenced sample was peripheral blood, taken on day 0 of AZD1222 vaccination. This sequence joins TRBV4-3 and TRBJ2-1, with a tentative D call TRBD1 (5 bases). This TCR derives from an adult in good health. CDR3 loop: CASSQAQGGYNEQFF. Written as DNA, the CDR3 is TGCGCCAGCAGCCAAGCGCAGGGTGGCTACAATGAGCAGTTCTTC.